This paragraph covers one T cell receptor beta chain sequence. These data are taken from a study of blood T cell repertoires in COVID-19. CDR3 size: 10 residues. V gave up 2 bases and J gave up 5 bases, with 3 bases separating them. Germline V gene sequence: CDR1 DFQATT, CDR2 SNEGSKA (reference sequence). Authors' data handling: Estimated nucleated cell counts came from reference gene primer amplification. Libraries were prepared by immunoSEQ multiplex PCR; TCRdb keeps only in-frame clonotypes and omits some of them. V and J calls and clone size are copied from that table; D and trimming were computed from the DNA. The repertoire holds some 150,000 clones, with about 88% as singletons.

Sequenced material: peripheral blood. The receptor comes from a human donor with acute or convalescent COVID-19. The donor label of this sample is uncertain. This rearrangement joins TRBV20-1 to TRBJ1-1; the D is unclear. The CDR3 nucleotides read TGCAGTGCTAGACTAACTGAAGCTTTCTTT. The encoded protein is CSARLTEAFF.